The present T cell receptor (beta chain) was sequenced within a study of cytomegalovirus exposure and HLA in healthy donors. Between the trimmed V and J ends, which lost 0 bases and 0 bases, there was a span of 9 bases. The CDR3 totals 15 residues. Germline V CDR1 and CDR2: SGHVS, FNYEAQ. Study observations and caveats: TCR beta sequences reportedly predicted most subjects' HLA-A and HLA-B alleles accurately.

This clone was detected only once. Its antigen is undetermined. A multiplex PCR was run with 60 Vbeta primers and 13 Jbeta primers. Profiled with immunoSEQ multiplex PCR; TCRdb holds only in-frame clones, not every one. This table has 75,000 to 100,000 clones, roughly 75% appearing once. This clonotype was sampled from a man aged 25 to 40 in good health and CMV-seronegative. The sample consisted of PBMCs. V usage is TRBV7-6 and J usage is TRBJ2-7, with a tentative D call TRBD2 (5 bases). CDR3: CASSLAGDPSYEQYF. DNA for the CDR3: TGTGCCAGCAGCTTAGCGGGAGATCCCTCCTACGAGCAGTACTTC.